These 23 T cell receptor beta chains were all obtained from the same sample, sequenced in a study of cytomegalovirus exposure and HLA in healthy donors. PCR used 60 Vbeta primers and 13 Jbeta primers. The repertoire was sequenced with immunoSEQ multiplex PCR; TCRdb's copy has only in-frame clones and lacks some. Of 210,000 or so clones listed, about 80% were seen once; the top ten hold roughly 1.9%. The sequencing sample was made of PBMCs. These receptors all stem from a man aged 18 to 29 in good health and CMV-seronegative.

CDR3 DNA: TGTGCCAGCAGGGCTCTCAGCTCCTATAATTCACCCCTCCACTTT. Translation gives CASRALSSYNSPLHF. This chain uses TRBV6-1 with TRBJ1-6; D remains unclear. The germline gives CDR1 MNHNS, CDR2 SASEGT. The CDR3 runs to 15 residues. The ends were cut back, 6 bases at V and 0 bases at J, with 9 bases in the middle.

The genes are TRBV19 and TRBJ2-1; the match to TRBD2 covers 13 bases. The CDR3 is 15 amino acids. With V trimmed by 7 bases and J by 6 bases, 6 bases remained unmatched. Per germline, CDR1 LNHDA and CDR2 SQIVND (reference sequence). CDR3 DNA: TGTGCCAGTACCCCACTAGCGGGGGGGATCAATGAGCAGTTCTTC. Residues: CASTPLAGGINEQFF.

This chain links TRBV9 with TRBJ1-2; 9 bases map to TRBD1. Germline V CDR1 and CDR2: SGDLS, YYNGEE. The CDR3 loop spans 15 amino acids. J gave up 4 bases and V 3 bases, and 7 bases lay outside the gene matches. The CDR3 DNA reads TGTGCCAGCAGCGCTAGACAGGGGGAGGTCTATGGCTACACCTTC. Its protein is CASSARQGEVYGYTF.

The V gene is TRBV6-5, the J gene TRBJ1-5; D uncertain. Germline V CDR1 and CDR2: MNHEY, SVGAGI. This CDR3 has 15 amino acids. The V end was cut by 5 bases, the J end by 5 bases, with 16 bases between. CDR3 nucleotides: TGTGCCAGCAGTCCCCGGGGTAGTTGGGATCAGCCCCAGCATTTT. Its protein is CASSPRGSWDQPQHF.

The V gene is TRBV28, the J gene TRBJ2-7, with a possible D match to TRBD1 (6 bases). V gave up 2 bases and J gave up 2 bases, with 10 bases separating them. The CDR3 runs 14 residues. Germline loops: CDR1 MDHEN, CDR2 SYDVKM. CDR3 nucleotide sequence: TGTGCCAGCAGTTTACCCGGACAGACCTACGAGCAGTACTTC. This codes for CASSLPGQTYEQYF.

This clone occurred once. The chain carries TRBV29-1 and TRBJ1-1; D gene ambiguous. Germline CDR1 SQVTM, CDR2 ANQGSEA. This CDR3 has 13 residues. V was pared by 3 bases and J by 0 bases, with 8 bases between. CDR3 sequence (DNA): TGCAGCGTTGATCCGGGTGTGAACACTGAAGCTTTCTTT. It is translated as CSVDPGVNTEAFF.

The CDR3 loop is CASSLGGAGFQETQYF. CDR3 sequence (DNA): TGTGCCAGCAGCTTAGGGGGAGCAGGCTTCCAAGAGACCCAGTACTTC. V is TRBV5-8 and J is TRBJ2-5; D may be TRBD1 (6 bases). The germline V and J ends were trimmed by 2 bases and 1 base, with 15 bases remaining between them. CDR1 and CDR2 (germline): SGHTS, YDEGEE. The CDR3 runs to 16 residues.

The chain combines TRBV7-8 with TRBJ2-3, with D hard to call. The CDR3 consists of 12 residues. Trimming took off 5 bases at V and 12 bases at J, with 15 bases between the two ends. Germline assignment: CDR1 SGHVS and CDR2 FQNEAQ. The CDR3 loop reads CASSLVGASQYF. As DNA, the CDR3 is TGTGCCAGCAGCCTAGTAGGCGCTAGTCAGTATTTT.

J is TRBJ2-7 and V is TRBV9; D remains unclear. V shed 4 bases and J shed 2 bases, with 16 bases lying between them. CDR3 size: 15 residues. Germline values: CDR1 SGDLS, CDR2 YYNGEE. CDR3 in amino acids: CASSPPYGAAYEQYF. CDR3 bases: TGTGCCAGCAGCCCCCCTTATGGAGCCGCCTACGAGCAGTACTTC.

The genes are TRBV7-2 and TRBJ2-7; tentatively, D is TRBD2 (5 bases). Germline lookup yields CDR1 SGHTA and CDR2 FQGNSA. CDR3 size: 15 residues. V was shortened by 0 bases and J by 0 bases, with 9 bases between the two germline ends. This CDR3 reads CASSLATGNSYEQYF. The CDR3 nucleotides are TGTGCCAGCAGCTTAGCGACGGGGAACTCCTACGAGCAGTACTTC.

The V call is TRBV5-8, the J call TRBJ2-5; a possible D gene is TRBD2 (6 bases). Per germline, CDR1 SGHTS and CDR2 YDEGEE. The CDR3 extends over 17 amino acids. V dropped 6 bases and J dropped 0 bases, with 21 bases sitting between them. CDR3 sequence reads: CASTPGLTPSYQETQYF. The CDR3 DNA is TGTGCCAGCACACCGGGACTTACCCCCTCCTACCAAGAGACCCAGTACTTC.

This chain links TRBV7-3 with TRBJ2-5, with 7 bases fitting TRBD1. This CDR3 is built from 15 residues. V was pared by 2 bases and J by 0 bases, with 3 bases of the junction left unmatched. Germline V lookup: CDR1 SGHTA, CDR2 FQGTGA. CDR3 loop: CASSLGDRDQETQYF. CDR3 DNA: TGTGCCAGCAGCTTAGGGGACAGAGACCAAGAGACCCAGTACTTC.

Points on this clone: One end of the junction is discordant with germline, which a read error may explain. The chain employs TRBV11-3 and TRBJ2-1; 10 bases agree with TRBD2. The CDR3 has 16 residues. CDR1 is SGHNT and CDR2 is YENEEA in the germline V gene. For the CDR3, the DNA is TGTGCCGGCAGCCCTTCTTCTAGCGGGGGCTACAATGAGCAGTTCTTC. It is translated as CAGSPSSSGGYNEQFF.

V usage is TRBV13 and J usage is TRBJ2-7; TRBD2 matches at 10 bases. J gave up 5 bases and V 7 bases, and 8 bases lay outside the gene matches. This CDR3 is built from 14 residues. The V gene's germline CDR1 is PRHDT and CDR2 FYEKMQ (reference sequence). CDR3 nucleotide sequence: TGTGCCAGCATGAGTCTAGCGGGAGAAAACGAGCAGTACTTC. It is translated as CASMSLAGENEQYF. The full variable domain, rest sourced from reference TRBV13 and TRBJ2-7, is AAGVIQSPRHLIKEKRETATLKCYPIPRHDTVYWYQQGPGQDPQFLISFYEKMQSDKGSIPDRFSAQQFSDYHSELNMSSLELGDSALYFCASMSLAGENEQYFGPGTRLTVT.

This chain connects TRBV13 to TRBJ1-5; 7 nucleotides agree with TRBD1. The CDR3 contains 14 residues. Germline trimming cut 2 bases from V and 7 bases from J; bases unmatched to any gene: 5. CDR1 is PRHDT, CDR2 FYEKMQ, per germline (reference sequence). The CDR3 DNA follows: TGTGCCAGCAGCTTAAGTCCAGGGGGGCAGCCCCAGCATTTT. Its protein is CASSLSPGGQPQHF.

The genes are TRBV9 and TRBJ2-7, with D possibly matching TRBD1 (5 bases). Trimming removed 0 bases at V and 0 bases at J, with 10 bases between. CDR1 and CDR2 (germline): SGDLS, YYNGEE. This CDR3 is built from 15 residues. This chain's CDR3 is CASSVERGFSYEQYF. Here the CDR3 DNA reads TGTGCCAGCAGCGTAGAAAGGGGATTCTCCTACGAGCAGTACTTC.

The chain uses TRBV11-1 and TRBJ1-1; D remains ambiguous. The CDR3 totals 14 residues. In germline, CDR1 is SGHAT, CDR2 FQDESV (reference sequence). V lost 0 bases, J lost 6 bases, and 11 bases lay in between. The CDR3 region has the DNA TGTGCCAGCAGCTTAGCTGGGTTTAGCGCTGAAGCTTTCTTT. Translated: CASSLAGFSAEAFF. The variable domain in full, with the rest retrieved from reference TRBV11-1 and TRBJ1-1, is EAEVAQSPRYKITEKSQAVAFWCDPISGHATLYWYRQILGQGPELLVQFQDESVVDDSQLPKDRFSAERLKGVDSTLKIQPAELGDSAMYLCASSLAGFSAEAFFGQGTRLTVV.

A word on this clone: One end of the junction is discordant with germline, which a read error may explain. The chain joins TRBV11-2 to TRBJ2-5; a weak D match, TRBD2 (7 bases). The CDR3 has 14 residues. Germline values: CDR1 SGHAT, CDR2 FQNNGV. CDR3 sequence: CVSSLGGEYETQYF. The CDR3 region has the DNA TGTGTCAGCAGCTTAGGGGGGGAGTATGAGACCCAGTACTTC.

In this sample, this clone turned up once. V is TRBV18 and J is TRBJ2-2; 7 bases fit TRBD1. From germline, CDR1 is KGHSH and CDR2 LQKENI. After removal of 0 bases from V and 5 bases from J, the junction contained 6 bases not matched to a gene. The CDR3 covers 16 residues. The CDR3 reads CASSPPKDRETGELFF. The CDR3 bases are TGTGCCAGCTCACCACCGAAAGACAGGGAAACCGGGGAGCTGTTTTTT.

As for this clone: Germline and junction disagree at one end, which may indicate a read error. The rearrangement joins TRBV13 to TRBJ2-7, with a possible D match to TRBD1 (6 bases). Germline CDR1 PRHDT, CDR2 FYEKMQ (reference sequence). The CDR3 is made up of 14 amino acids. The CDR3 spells CASSLGTLSYEQYF. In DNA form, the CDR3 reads TGTGCCAGCAGCCTAGGGACACTTTCCTACGAGCAGTACTTC.

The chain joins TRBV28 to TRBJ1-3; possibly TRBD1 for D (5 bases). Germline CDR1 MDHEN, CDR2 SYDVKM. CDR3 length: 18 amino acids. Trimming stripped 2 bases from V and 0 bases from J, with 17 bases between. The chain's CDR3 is CASSLLVSAGPSGNTIYF. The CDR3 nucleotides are TGTGCCAGCAGTTTACTAGTCTCGGCAGGGCCCTCTGGAAACACCATATATTTT. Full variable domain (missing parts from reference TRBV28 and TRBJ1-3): DVKVTQSSRYLVKRTGEKVFLECVQDMDHENMFWYRQDPGLGLRLIYFSYDVKMKEKGDIPEGYSVSREKKERFSLILESASTNQTSMYLCASSLLVSAGPSGNTIYFGEGSWLTVV.

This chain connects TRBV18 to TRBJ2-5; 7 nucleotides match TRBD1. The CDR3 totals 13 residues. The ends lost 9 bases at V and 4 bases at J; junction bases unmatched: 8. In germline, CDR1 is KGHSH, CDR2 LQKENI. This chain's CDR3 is CASSTGVRETQYF. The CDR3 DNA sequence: TGTGCCAGTTCCACAGGGGTCCGAGAGACCCAGTACTTC.

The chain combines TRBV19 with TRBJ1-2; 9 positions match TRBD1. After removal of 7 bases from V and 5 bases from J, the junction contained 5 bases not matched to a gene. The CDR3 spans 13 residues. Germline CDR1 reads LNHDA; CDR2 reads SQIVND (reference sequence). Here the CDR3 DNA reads TGTGCCAGTAACTTACAGGGGGCGTATGGCTACACCTTC. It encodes CASNLQGAYGYTF.